This section outlines one T cell receptor beta chain sequence together with its context. This entry is derived from a study of blood T cell repertoires in COVID-19. Germline V gene lookup returns CDR1 WSHSY and CDR2 SAAADI. V dropped 3 bases and J dropped 7; count of bases not matched to a gene: 9. The CDR3 has 15 amino acids. Libraries were prepared by immunoSEQ multiplex PCR; TCRdb keeps only in-frame clonotypes and omits some of them. Of approximately 50,000 clones detected, around nine tenths appear once; the ten largest clones hold roughly 10%. The sample consisted of peripheral blood. The receptor comes from a man older than 75 with active or convalescent COVID-19. The chain couples TRBV10-2 to TRBJ2-3; 8 positions match TRBD2. The DNA for the CDR3 is TGCGCCAGCAGTGACCTAGCGGGTCTCTGGAATACGCAGTATTTT. Amino acids: CASSDLAGLWNTQYF.